These 13 T cell receptor beta chains were all obtained from the same sample, sequenced in a study of shared clonotypes between healthy human individuals. TCRdb keeps only in-frame clones here, not all; method: immunoSEQ multiplex PCR. Of roughly 770,000 clones in the sample, 96% were seen once. CD45RO-negative cells were positively selected for CCR7, leaving out terminally differentiated effector memory CD45RA+ cells. The specimen was naive CD8+ T cells sorted from blood. The origin of the receptors is a man younger than 45 in good health.

The chain employs TRBV2 and TRBJ1-2; TRBD1 aligns across 7 bases. The ends lost 6 bases at V and 6 bases at J; junction bases unmatched: 1. This CDR3 spans 11 amino acids. The germline V gene encodes CDR1 SNHLY and CDR2 FYNNEI. The DNA for the CDR3 is TGTGCCAGCAGAACAGGGGATGGCTACACCTTC. The encoded protein is CASRTGDGYTF.

V and J are TRBV6-5 and TRBJ2-1, with 14 positions matching TRBD2. V lost 1 base, J lost 7 bases, and 3 bases stayed unmatched. Germline lookup yields CDR1 MNHEY and CDR2 SVGAGI. This CDR3 has 16 residues. CDR3 DNA: TGTGCCAGCAGTTACTTTGGGACTAGCGGGAGAAATGAGCAGTTCTTC. It yields the protein CASSYFGTSGRNEQFF.

This clone appeared a few times. This chain links TRBV18 with TRBJ2-3; tentative D call: TRBD2 (6 bases). The CDR3 runs 13 residues. Germline loops: CDR1 KGHSH, CDR2 LQKENI. Trimming shortened V by 6 bases and J by 11 bases, and 18 bases separated the two germline ends. The CDR3, as DNA: TGTGCCAGCTCGTCCACGTCCGGGGGAAGGCAGTATTTT. This translates into CASSSTSGGRQYF.

V gene TRBV7-9 combines with J gene TRBJ2-1; D not resolved. From germline, CDR1 is SEHNR and CDR2 FQNEAQ (reference sequence). The CDR3 is 15 residues long. V gave up 4 bases and J gave up 8 bases, with 18 bases separating them. The CDR3 region is CASSYFPSSRHEQFF. CDR3 DNA sequence: TGTGCCAGCAGCTATTTCCCCTCCTCGAGACATGAGCAGTTCTTC.

This clone came up once. The chain joins TRBV7-6 to TRBJ2-3, with TRBD2 matching 9 bases. Germline V gene lookup returns CDR1 SGHVS and CDR2 FNYEAQ. V gave up 5 bases and J gave up 4 bases; unmatched junction bases: 10. The CDR3 is made up of 16 amino acids. This CDR3 is CASSLGAGTSSDTQYF. The DNA of the CDR3 is TGTGCCAGCAGCCTAGGGGCCGGGACTAGCTCAGATACGCAGTATTTT.

This clone was seen a single time. The chain combines TRBV10-1 with TRBJ2-1; no clear D. Germline loops: CDR1 WNHNN, CDR2 SYGVQD (reference sequence). The CDR3 is made up of 14 amino acids. Trimming pared 5 bases from V and 4 bases from J, leaving 12 bases between. Written as DNA, the CDR3 is TGCGCCAGCAGTAGAAACACTCCATACAATGAGCAGTTCTTC. Translating gives CASSRNTPYNEQFF.

The chain joins TRBV19 to TRBJ1-1; perhaps TRBD1 as D (6 bases). CDR1 LNHDA and CDR2 SQIVND come from the germline V gene (reference sequence). The V and J ends lost 5 bases and 4 bases respectively, with 14 bases between them. This CDR3 has 14 amino acids. The CDR3 nucleotides are TGTGCCAGTAGTCCAGGCGGGGGCATCACTGAAGCTTTCTTT. Amino acids: CASSPGGGITEAFF.

V and J are TRBV27 and TRBJ2-2; 8 bases agree with TRBD2. The V segment lost 7 bases and the J segment 7 bases; nucleotides outside the gene matches: 5. CDR1 and CDR2 from the germline V gene are MNHEY and SMNVEV (reference sequence). The CDR3 has 13 amino acids. CDR3 DNA sequence: TGTGCCAGCAACGTAGCGGGGTACGGGGAGCTGTTTTTT. It yields the protein CASNVAGYGELFF.

The V gene is TRBV6-6, the J gene TRBJ1-5; tentatively, D is TRBD1 (5 bases). The V and J ends lost 1 base and 6 bases respectively, with 10 bases between them. This CDR3 contains 14 residues. Germline values: CDR1 MNHNY, CDR2 SVGAGI (reference sequence). The CDR3 spells CASSYYGAAQPQHF. CDR3 sequence (DNA): TGTGCCAGCAGTTACTATGGGGCGGCTCAGCCCCAGCATTTT.

The chain employs TRBV4-1 and TRBJ2-4; the D gene is possibly TRBD1 (5 bases). The V end lost 3 bases, the J end lost 8 bases, and 11 bases lay between the germline ends. There are 13 residues in the CDR3. Germline V gene data show CDR1 as MGHRA and CDR2 as YSYEKL. CDR3 region: CASSHGHSDIQYF. The DNA of the CDR3 is TGCGCCAGCAGCCATGGACACTCTGACATTCAGTACTTC.

A single count supports this clone. V and J are TRBV29-1 and TRBJ2-7; possibly TRBD2 for D (5 bases). Germline V gene sequence: CDR1 SQVTM, CDR2 ANQGSEA. Trimming cost V 4 bases and J 6 bases, with 10 bases left between them. CDR3 length: 11 residues. CDR3 nucleotides: TGCAGCGTTGGAGGGCTGGTCGAGCAGTACTTC. Its translation is CSVGGLVEQYF.

This clone has just one count. The chain recombines TRBV11-2 with TRBJ1-2; perhaps TRBD1 as D (5 bases). V was clipped by 6 bases and J by 3 bases, with 17 bases between them. Germline V gives CDR1 SGHAT, CDR2 FQNNGV. The CDR3 totals 15 residues. CDR3 coding DNA: TGTGCCAGCAGTCCCGGTTTTGGGGGTTACTATGGCTACACCTTC. The encoded protein is CASSPGFGGYYGYTF.

This clone was observed once. Other DNA sequences in this specimen translate into the identical CDR3. The rearrangement links TRBV11-2 to TRBJ2-3; D not resolved. Germline V gene lookup returns CDR1 SGHAT and CDR2 FQNNGV. Trimming shortened V by 3 bases and J by 6 bases, and 4 bases separated the two germline ends. The length of the CDR3 is 11 residues. CDR3 DNA: TGTGCCAGCAGCTTGGGCGATACGCAGTATTTT. Translated: CASSLGDTQYF.